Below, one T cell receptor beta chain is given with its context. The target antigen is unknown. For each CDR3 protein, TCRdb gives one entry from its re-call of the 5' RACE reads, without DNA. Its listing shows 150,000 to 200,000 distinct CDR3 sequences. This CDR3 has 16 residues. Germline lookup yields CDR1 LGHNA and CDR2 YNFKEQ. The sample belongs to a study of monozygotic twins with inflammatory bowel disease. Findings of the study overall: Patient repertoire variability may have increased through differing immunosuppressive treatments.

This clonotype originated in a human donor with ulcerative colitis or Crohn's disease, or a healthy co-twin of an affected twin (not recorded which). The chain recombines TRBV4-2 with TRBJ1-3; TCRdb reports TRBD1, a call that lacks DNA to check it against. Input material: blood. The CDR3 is CASSQGMGGSGNTIYF.